The 9 T cell receptor beta chains listed next were all sequenced from one sample in a study of beta chain features in type 1 diabetes. Of the isolated RNA, all was reverse transcribed, and so the sequenced material was expressed TCRB transcripts. Method: immunoSEQ multiplex PCR; TCRdb's copy keeps in-frame clones and lacks some. The sample consists of a few hundred thousand clones, about 26% of them appearing once. Sequences were obtained from central memory CD4+ T cells from blood. The source is a man in his thirties or forties in good health.

J is TRBJ1-5 and V is TRBV15; weak D call: TRBD1 (5 bases). V was trimmed by 0 bases and J by 7 bases, leaving 13 bases between them. This CDR3 is 15 amino acids long. Germline lookup yields CDR1 LNHNV and CDR2 YYDKDF (reference sequence). CDR3 protein: CATSREQLGRQPQHF. As DNA, the CDR3 is TGTGCCACCAGCAGAGAGCAGTTGGGGCGGCAGCCCCAGCATTTT.

The J gene is TRBJ1-1, the V gene TRBV7-8; D gene unclear. This CDR3 contains 14 residues. CDR1 is SGHVS, CDR2 FQNEAQ, per germline. V lost 8 bases and J 0 bases, leaving 13 bases between the germline ends. The CDR3 protein is CASLLSGLNTEAFF. DNA for the CDR3: TGTGCCAGCCTGCTTTCAGGACTGAACACTGAAGCTTTCTTT.

This clone was recorded a few times. The chain combines TRBV29-1 with TRBJ2-4; D possibly corresponds to TRBD2 (6 bases). Germline assignment: CDR1 SQVTM and CDR2 ANQGSEA. Trimming left V 4 bases short and J 6 bases short, with 10 bases between. This CDR3 contains 12 residues. The CDR3 spells CSVVSGGNIQYF. Here the CDR3 DNA reads TGCAGCGTTGTCTCCGGGGGAAACATTCAGTACTTC.

V usage is TRBV11-2 and J usage is TRBJ2-7; D is unresolved. Germline V lookup: CDR1 SGHAT, CDR2 FQNNGV. There are 11 residues in the CDR3. Between the trimmed V and J ends, which lost 6 bases and 3 bases, there was a span of 6 bases. CDR3 in amino acids: CASSRFYEQYF. The CDR3 DNA is TGTGCCAGCAGTCGCTTCTACGAGCAGTACTTC.

The chain combines TRBV7-2 with TRBJ2-5; 8 bases agree with TRBD2. Losses at the gene ends were 2 bases for V and 4 bases for J; bases not matched to a gene: 6. The germline gives CDR1 SGHTA, CDR2 FQGNSA. CDR3 size: 15 residues. For the CDR3, the DNA is TGTGCCAGCAGCTTAAACGGGGGGGTCGGAGAGACCCAGTACTTC. The encoded protein is CASSLNGGVGETQYF.

This clone was detected only a few times. CDR3 in amino acids: CASSPFKGEETQYF. CDR3 nucleotide sequence: TGTGCCAGCTCACCATTTAAAGGGGAAGAGACCCAGTACTTC. This chain connects TRBV18 to TRBJ2-5, with D possibly TRBD1 on 5 matching bases. The germline CDR1 and CDR2 sequences are KGHSH and LQKENI. Trimming pared 2 bases from V and 3 bases from J, leaving 10 bases between. The CDR3 has 14 residues. Together with reference TRBV18 and TRBJ2-5, the CDR3 gives the full variable domain: NAGVMQNPRHLVRRRGQEARLRCSPMKGHSHVYWYRQLPEEGLKFMVYLQKENIIDESGMPKERFSAEFPKEGPSILRIQQVVRGDSAAYFCASSPFKGEETQYFGPGTRLLVL.

This chain connects TRBV9 to TRBJ2-3, with a weak D call TRBD2 (6 bases). Trimming left V 4 bases short and J 8 bases short, with 17 bases between. Germline lookup yields CDR1 SGDLS and CDR2 YYNGEE. This CDR3 is built from 14 residues. The CDR3 region is CASSSGTHPGTQYF. The CDR3 coding sequence is TGTGCCAGCAGCTCCGGGACTCATCCCGGTACGCAGTATTTT.

V is TRBV5-1 and J is TRBJ2-7; D remains unclear. CDR3 length: 16 residues. V was clipped by 3 bases and J by 2 bases, with 18 bases between them. Looked up from germline, CDR1 is SGHRS and CDR2 is YFSETQ. CDR3 in DNA: TGCGCCAGCAGCTCGATCGGACGGCCCTATACCTACGAGCAGTACTTC. Translated, it gives CASSSIGRPYTYEQYF.

The rearrangement links TRBV15 to TRBJ1-1; D is unclear. Germline CDR1 reads LNHNV; CDR2 reads YYDKDF (reference sequence). The CDR3 runs to 14 residues. V shed 4 bases and J shed 5 bases, with 14 bases lying between them. This CDR3 reads CATSNRRVGTEAFF. The CDR3 nucleotides read TGTGCCACCAGCAACAGAAGGGTTGGGACTGAAGCTTTCTTT.